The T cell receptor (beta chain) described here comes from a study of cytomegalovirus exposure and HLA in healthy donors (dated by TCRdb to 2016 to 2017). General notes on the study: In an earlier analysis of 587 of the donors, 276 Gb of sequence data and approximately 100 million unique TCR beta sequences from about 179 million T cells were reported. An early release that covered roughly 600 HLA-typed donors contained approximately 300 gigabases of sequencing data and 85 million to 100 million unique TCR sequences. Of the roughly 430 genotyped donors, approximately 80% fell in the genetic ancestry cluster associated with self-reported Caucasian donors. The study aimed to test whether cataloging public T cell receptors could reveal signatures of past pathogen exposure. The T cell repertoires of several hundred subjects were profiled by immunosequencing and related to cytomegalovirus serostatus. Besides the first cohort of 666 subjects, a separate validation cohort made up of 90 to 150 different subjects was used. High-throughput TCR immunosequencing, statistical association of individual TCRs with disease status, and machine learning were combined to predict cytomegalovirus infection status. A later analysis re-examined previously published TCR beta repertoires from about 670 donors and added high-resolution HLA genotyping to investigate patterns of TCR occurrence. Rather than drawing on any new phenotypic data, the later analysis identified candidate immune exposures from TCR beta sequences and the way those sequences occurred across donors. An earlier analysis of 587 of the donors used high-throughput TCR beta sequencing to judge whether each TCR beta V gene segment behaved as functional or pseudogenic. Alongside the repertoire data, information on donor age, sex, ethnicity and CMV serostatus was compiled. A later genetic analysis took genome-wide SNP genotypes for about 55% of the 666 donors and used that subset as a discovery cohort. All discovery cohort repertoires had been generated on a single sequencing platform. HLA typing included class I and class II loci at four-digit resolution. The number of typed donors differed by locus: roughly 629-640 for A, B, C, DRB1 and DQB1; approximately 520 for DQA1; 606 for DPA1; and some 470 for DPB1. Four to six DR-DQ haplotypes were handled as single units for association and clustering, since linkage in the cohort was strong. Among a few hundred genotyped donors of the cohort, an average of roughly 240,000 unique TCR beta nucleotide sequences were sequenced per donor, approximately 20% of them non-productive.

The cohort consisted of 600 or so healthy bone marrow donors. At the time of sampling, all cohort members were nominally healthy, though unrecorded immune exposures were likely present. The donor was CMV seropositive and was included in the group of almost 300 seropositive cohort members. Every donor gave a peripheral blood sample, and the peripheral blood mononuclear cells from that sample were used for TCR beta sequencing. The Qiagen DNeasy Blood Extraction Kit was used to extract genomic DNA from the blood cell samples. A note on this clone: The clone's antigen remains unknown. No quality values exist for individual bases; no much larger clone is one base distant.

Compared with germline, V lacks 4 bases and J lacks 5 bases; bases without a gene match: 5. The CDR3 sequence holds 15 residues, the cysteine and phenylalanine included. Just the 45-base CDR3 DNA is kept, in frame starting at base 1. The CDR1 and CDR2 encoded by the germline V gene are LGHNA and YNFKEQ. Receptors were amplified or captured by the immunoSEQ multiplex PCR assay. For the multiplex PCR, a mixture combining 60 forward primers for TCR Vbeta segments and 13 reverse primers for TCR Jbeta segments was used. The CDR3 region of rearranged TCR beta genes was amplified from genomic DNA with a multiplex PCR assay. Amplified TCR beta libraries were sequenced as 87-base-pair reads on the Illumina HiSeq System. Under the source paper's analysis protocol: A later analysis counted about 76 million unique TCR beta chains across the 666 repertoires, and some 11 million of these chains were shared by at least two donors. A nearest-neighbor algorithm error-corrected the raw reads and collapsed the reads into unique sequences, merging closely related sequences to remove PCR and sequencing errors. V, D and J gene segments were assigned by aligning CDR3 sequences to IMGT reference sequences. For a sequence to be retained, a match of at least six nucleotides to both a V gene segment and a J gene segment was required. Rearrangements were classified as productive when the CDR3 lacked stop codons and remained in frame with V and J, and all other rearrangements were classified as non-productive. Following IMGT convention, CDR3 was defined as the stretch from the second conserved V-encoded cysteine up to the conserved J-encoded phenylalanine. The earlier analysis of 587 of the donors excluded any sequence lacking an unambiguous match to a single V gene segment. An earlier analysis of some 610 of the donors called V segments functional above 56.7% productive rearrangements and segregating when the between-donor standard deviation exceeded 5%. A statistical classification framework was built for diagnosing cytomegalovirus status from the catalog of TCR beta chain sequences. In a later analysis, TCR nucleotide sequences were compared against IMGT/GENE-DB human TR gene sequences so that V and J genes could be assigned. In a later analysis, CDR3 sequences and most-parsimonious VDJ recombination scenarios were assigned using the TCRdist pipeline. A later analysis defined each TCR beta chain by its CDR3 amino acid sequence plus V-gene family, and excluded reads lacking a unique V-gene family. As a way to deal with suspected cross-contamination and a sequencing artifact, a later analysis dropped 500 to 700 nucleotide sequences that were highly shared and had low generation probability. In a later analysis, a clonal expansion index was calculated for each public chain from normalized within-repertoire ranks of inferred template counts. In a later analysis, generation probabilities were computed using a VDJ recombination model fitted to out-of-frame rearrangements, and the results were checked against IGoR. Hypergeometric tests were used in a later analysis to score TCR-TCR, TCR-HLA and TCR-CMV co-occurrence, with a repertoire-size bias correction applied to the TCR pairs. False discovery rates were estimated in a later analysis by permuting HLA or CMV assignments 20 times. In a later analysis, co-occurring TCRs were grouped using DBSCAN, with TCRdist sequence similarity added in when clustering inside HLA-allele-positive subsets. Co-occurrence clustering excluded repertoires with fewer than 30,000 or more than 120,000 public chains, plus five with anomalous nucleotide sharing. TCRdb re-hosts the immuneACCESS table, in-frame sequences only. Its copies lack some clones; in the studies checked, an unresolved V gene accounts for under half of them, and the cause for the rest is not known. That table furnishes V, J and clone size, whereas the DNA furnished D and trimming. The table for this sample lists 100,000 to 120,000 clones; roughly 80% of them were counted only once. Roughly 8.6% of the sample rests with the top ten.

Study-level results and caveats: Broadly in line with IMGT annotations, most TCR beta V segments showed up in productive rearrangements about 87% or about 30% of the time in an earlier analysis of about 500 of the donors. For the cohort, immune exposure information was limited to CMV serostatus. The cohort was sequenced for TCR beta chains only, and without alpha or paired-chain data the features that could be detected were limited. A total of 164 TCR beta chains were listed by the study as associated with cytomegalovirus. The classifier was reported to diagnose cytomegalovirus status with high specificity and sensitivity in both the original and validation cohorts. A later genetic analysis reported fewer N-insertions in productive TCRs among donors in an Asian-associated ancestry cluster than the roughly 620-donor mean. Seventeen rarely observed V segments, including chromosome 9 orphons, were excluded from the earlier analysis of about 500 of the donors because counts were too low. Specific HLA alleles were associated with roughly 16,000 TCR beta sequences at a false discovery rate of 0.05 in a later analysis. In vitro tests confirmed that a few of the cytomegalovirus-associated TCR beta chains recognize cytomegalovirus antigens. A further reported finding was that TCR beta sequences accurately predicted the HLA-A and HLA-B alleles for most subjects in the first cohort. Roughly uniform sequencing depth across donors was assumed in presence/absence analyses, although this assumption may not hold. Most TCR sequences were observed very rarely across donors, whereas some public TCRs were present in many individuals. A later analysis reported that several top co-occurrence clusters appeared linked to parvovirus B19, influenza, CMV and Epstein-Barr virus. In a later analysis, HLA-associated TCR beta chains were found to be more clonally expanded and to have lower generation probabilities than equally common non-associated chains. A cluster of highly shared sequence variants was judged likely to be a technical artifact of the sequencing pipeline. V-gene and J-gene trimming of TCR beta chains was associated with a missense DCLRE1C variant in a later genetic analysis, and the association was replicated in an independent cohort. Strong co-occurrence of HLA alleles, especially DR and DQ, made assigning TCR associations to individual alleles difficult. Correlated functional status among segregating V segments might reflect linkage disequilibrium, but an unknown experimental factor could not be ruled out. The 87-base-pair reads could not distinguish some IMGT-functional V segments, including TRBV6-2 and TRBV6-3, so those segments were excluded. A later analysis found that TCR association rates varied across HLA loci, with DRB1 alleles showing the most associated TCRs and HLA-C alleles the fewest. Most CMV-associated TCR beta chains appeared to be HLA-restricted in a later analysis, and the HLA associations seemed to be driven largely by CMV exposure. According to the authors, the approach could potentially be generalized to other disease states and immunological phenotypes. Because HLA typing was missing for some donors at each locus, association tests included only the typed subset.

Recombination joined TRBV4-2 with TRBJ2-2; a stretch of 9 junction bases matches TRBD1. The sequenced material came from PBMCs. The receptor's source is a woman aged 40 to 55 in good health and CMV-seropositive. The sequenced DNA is TGTGCCAGCAGCCCAGGACAGGGGAAAACCGGGGAGCTGTTTTTT. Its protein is CASSPGQGKTGELFF.